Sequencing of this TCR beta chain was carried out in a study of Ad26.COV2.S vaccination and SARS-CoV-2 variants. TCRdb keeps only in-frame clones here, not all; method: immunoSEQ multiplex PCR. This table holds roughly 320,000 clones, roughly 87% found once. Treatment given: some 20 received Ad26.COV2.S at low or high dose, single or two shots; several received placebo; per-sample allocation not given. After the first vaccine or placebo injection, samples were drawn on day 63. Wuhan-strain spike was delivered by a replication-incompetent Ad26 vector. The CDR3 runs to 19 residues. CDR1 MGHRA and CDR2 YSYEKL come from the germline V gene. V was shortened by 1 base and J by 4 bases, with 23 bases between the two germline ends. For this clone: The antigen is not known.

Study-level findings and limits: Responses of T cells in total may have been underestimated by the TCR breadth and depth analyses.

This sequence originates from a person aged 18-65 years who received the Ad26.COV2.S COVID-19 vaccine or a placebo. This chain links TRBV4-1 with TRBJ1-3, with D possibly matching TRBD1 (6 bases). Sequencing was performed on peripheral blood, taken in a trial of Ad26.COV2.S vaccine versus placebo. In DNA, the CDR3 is TGCGCCAGCAGCCAAGGGGGAAGGGGGAGCTCTAGCTCCGGAAACACCATATATTTT. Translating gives CASSQGGRGSSSSGNTIYF.